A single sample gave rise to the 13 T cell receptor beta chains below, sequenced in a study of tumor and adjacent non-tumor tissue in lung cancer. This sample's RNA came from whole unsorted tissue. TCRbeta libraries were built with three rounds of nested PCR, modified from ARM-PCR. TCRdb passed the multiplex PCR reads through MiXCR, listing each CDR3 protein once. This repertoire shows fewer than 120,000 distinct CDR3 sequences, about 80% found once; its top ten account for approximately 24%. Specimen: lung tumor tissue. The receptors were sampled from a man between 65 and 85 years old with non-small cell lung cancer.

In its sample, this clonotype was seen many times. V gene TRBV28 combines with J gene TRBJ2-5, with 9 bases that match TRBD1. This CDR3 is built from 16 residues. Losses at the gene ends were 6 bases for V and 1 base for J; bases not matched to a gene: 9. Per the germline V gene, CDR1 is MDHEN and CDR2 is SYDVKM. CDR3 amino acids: CASSNRDRELQETQYF. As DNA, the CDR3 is TGTGCCAGCAGCAACCGGGACAGGGAACTCCAAGAGACCCAGTACTTC.

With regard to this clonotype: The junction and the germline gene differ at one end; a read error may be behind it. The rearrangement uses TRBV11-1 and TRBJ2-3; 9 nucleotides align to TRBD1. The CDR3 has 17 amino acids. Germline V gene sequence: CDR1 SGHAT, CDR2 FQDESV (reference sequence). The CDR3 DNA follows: TGTGCCAGCGGCTTGCGGGACAGGGAAAGGAGAACAAATACGCAGTATTTT. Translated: CASGLRDRERRTNTQYF.

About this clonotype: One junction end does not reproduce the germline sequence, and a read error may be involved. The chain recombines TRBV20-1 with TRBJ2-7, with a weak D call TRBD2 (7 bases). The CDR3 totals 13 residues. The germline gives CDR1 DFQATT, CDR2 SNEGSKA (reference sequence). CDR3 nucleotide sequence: TGTAGTGCTTACCCACGGGGCGGGGGCGAGCAGTATTTC. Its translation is CSAYPRGGGEQYF.

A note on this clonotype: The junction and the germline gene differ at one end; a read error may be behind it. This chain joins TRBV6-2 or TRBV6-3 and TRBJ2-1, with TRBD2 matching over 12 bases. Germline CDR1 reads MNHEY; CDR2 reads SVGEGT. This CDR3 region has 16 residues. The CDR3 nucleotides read TGTGCCGGCAGTGACATGACTAGCGGGAGTAAGGATGAACAGTTCTTC. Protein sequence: CAGSDMTSGSKDEQFF.

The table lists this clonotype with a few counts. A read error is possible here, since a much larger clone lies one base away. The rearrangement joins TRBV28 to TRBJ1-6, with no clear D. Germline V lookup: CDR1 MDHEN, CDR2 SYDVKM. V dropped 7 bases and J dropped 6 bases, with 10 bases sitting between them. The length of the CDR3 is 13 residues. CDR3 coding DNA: TGTGCCAGCACCGGGATCCGTAATTCACCCCTCCACTTT. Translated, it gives CASTGIRNSPLHF.

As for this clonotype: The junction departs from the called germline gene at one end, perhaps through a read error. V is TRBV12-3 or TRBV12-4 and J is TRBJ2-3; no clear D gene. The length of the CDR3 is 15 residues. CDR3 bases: TGTGCTAGCAGTTTAGCAACGGTAGGCACAGATACGCAGTATTTT. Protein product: CASSLATVGTDTQYF.

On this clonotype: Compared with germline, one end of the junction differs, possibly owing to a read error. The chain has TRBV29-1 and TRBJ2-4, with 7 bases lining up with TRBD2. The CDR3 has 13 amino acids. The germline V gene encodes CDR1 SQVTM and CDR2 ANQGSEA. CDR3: CSVDVVGGHIQCF. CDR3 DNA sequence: TGCAGCGTTGACGTAGTGGGAGGGCACATTCAGTGCTTC.

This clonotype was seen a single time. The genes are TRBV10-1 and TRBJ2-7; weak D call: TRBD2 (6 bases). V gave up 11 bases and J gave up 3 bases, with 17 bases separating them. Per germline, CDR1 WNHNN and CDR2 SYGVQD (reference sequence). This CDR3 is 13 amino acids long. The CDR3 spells CAHGESGVYEQYF. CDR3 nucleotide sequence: TGCGCCCACGGTGAGTCGGGGGTCTACGAGCAGTACTTC.

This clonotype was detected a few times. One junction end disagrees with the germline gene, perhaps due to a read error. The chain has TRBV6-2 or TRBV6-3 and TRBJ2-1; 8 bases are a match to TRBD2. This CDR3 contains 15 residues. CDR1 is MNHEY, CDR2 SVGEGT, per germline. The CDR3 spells CTSSPGLGNTDEQFF. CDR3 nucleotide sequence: TGTACCAGCAGTCCGGGACTAGGCAATACCGATGAGCAGTTCTTT.

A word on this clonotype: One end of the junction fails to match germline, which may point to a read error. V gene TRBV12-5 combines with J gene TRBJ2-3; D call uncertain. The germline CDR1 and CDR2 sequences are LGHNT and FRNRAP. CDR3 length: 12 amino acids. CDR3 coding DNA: TGTGCTAATGGTCACAGTGAAGATACGCAGTATTTT. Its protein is CANGHSEDTQYF.

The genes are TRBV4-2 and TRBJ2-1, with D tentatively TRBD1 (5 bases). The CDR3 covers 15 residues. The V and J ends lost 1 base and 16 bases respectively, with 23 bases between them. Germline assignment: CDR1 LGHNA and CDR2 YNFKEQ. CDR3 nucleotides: TGTGCCAGCAGCCAAGGATCCCCTCAATACAATGGACATTTCTTC. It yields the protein CASSQGSPQYNGHFF.

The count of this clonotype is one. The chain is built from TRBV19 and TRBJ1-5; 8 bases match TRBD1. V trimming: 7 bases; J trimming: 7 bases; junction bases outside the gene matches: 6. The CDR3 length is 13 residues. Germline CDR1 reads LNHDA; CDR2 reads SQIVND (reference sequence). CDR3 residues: CASKDRASQPQHF. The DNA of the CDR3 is TGTGCCAGTAAGGACAGGGCGAGCCAGCCCCAGCATTTT. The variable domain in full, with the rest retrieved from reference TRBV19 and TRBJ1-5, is DGGITQSPKYLFRKEGQNVTLSCEQNLNHDAMYWYRQDPGQGLRLIYYSQIVNDFQKGDIAEGYSVSREKKESFPLTVTSAQKNPTAFYLCASKDRASQPQHFGDGTRLSIL.

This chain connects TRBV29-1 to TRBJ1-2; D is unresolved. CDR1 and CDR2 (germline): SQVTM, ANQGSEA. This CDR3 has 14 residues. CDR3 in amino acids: CSVQTPTNNYGYTF. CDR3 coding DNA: TGCAGTGTTCAAACCCCGACAAACAATTATGGCTACACCTTC.